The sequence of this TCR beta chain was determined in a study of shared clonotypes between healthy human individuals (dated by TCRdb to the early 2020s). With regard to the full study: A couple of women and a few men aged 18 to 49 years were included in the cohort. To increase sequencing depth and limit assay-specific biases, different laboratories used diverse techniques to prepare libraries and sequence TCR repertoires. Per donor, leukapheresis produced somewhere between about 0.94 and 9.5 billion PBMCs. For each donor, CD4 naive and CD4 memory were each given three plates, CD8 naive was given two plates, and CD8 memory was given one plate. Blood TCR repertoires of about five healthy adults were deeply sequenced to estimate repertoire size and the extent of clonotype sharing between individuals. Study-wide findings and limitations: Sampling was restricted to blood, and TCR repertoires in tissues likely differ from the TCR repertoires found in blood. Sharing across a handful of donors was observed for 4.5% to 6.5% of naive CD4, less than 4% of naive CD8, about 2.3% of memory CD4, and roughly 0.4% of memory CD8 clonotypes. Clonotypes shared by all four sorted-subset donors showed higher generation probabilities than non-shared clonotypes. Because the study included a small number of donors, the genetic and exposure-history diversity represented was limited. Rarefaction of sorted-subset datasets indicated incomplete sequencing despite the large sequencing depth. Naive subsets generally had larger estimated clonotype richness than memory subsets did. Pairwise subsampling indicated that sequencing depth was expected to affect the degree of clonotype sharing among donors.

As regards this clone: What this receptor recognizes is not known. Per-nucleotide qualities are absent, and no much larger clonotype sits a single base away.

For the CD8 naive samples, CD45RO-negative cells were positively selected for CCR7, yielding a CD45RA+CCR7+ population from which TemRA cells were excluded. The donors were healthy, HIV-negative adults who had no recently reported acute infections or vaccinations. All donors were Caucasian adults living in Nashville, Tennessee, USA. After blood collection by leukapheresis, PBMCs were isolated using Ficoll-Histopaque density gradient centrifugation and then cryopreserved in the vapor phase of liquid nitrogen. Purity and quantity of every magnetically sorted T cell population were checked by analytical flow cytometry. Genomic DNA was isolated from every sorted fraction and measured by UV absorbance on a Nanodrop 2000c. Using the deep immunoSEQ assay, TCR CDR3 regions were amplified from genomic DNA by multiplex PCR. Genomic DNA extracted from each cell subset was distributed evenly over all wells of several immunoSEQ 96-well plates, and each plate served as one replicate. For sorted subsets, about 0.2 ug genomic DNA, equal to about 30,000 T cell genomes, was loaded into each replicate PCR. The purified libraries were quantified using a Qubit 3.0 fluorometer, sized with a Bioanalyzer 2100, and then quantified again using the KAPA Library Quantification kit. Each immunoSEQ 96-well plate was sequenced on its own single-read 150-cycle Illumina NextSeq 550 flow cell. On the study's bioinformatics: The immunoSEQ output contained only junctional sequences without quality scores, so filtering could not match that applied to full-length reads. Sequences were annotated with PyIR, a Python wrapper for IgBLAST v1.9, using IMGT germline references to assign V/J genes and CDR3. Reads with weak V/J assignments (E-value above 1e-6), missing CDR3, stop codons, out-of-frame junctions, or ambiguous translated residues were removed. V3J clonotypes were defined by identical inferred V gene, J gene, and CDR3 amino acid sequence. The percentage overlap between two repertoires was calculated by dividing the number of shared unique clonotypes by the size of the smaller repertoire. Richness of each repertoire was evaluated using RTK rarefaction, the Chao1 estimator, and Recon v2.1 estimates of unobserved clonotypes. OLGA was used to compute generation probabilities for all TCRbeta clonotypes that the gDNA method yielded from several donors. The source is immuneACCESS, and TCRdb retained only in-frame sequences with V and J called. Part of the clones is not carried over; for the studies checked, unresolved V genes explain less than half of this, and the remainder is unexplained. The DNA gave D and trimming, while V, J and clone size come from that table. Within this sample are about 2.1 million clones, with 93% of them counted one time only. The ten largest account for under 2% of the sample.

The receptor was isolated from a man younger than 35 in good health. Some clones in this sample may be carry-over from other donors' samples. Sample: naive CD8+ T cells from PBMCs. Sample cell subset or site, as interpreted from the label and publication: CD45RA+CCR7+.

DNA sequence: TGTGCCGTATTAGACTACCCCCCTCTCGAGCAGTACTTC. Translated, it gives CAVLDYPPLEQYF. Recombination linked TRBV7-2 to TRBJ2-7; D gene: possibly TRBD2, on 5 matching bases. V is shortened by 11 bases, J by 6 bases, and the region joining them spans 20 bases. Spanning cysteine to phenylalanine, the CDR3 consists of 13 amino acids. Only CDR3 DNA remains: 39 bases, in frame from the first base. CDR1 SGHTA and CDR2 FQGNSA are derived from the germline V gene.